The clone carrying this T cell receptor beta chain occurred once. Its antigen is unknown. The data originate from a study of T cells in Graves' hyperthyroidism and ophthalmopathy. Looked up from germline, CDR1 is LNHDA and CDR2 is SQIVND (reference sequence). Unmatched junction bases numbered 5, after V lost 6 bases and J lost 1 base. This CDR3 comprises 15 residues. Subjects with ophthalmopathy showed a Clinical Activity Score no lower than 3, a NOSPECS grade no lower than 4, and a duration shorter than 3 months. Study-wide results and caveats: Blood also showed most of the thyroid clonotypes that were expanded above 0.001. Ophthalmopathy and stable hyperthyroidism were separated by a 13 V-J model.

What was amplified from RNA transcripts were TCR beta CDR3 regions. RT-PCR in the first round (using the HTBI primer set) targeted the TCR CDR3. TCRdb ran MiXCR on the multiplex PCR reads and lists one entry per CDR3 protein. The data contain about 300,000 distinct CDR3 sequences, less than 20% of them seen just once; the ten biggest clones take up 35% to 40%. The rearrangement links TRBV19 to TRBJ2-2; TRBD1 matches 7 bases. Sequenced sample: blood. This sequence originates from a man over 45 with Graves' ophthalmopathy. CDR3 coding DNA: TGTGCCAGTAGCCTGGACAGGCAGAACACCGGGGAGCTGTTTTTT. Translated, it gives CASSLDRQNTGELFF.